This TCR beta chain was retrieved from a study of monozygotic twins with inflammatory bowel disease (dated by TCRdb to between 2018 and 2021). About the investigation overall: A total of 28 monozygotic twin pairs were included in the full study, comprising nine German pairs (four IBD-concordant, five IBD-discordant) and 19 IBD-discordant Danish pairs. Disease-associated traits were sought mainly through comparisons between IBD patients and their genetically identical healthy co-twins within discordant pairs. Each individual had, on average, about 151 000 unique TCRalpha sequences and 181 000 unique TCRbeta sequences available for analysis. Points the paper makes about the study in general: The analysis was unable to tell apart different T cell subtypes. Fewer clonotypes were shared with other individuals by IBD patients than by healthy twins, most markedly in patients showing signs of disease activity. Concordant and discordant twins showed no difference in repertoire similarity, possibly because of limited statistical power. Because patients were on differing immunosuppressive treatments, the repertoires may have picked up extra background noise and inter-individual variability. TCRbeta repertoire diversity, by inverse Simpson index, was decreased in IBD patients compared with their healthy co-twins. The results gave no support for a single strong signal or clonotype linked to IBD.

A 2.5 ml peripheral blood sample was drawn into PAXgene tubes per donor and stored at -80°C. Without any T cell sorting, total RNA was extracted from whole blood using the PAXgene blood miRNA kit on an automated QIAcube. Peripheral blood from monozygotic twin pairs, either concordant or discordant for inflammatory bowel disease, underwent deep TCRalpha and TCRbeta repertoire profiling that used unique molecular barcoding. Smoking habits were recorded for all twin pairs, and each individual was classified as a current, former or never smoker. Libraries came from 5' RACE. Each TCR library was prepared from about 4,000 ng of total RNA. For each sample, cDNA was synthesized in eight separate reactions using SMARTScribe reverse transcriptase. During cDNA synthesis, unique molecular identifiers containing a 6-nucleotide sample barcode were introduced by template switching. TCRalpha and TCRbeta cDNA was amplified by two nested PCRs of about 15 and 9 cycles, with bead purification after each PCR. Before amplification, the cDNA was treated with uracil DNA-glycosylase and purified using the QIAquick PCR purification kit. In the second PCR, Illumina TruSeq-compatible adapters and sample-specific barcodes were added. Library quality and concentration were assessed using TapeStation and Qubit, and roughly 5.5 ng of each library was pooled. Sequencing of the pooled libraries was done on an Illumina HiSeq2500 single-index Rapid Run using custom sequencing primers and 2 x 100 bp reads. As for the authors' bioinformatics: MiGEC version 1.2.6 was used for UMI-based consensus assembly to correct PCR and sequencing errors. MiXCR version 2.1.1 was used to carry out V(D)J alignment, clonotype assembly and CDR3 extraction. To normalise gene usage, clonotype sharing and MAIT/NKT TCR abundance, the analysis used the top 1000, 10 000 and 20 000 clonotypes per sample. Diversity was computed as the inverse Simpson index with the vegan R package after downsampling to 27 000 UMIs. Paired Mann-Whitney U tests were applied to discordant twin pairs, with Benjamini-Hochberg correction for multiple testing. The reads went through TCRdb reprocessing, and each CDR3 protein sequence gets one entry with no DNA. Clone size and V and J calls follow TCRdb, not the original study. This sample's clone table shows 420,000 or so distinct CDR3 sequences. The top ten clonotypes cover 2% to 2.5% of the sample.

About this clonotype itself: The antigen it recognizes is unknown.

CDR1 and CDR2 (SGHTA, FQGNSA) derive from the germline V gene. CDR3 length: 17 amino acids, cysteine to phenylalanine. DNA is not on record. The chain couples TRBV7-2 to TRBJ2-3; TCRdb's D call of TRBD2 is untestable without DNA. The TCR originated in a human donor with ulcerative colitis or Crohn's disease, or a healthy co-twin of an affected twin (not recorded which). The source material was blood. CDR3 reads: CASSLLLSGSGEDTQYF.